This TCR beta chain was retrieved from a study of cytomegalovirus exposure and HLA in healthy donors. General study findings and limits: Some V segments (TRBV6-2 and TRBV6-3 among them) were excluded as indistinguishable.

The donors gave bone marrow, and they were healthy. The PCR had 60 Vbeta and 13 Jbeta primers. The assay was immunoSEQ multiplex PCR, and TCRdb's table has in-frame clones only and misses some. The table includes some 65,000 clones, about 70% detected once. Worth noting for this clone: Its antigen remains unidentified.

Germline CDR1 reads SGHRS; CDR2 reads YFSETQ. With V trimmed by 6 bases and J by 5 bases, 8 bases remained unmatched. The CDR3 covers 14 residues. The chain links TRBV5-1 to TRBJ2-3, with TRBD2 matching 8 bases. Specimen: PBMCs. The TCR was taken from a woman under 40 in good health and CMV-seronegative. As DNA, the CDR3 is TGCGCCAGCACCCCGGGGGGGCCGGTAGATACGCAGTATTTT. Translated: CASTPGGPVDTQYF.